A single sample is the source of the 16 T cell receptor beta chains below, sequenced in a study of blood T cell repertoires in COVID-19. Produced via immunoSEQ multiplex PCR; TCRdb's table is partial and in-frame only. The sample yields 250,000 to 400,000 clones, about 91% seen once. Sample: peripheral blood. All receptors derive from a woman aged 25 to 39 with COVID-19, enrolled during active disease.

In this sample, this clone turned up a few times. This chain connects TRBV6-5 to TRBJ2-2; 9 positions match TRBD1. CDR1 MNHEY and CDR2 SVGAGI come from the germline V gene. The CDR3 length is 16 residues. The V gene end was trimmed by 4 bases and the J gene end by 6 bases; junction bases not matched to a gene: 9. Here the CDR3 DNA reads TGTGCCAGCAGTTTCCTGGACAGGGGAAGCGCCGGGGAGCTGTTTTTT. This codes for CASSFLDRGSAGELFF.

The chain has TRBV19 and TRBJ1-2; maybe TRBD1 (5 bases). This CDR3 has 14 residues. The germline CDR1 and CDR2 sequences are LNHDA and SQIVND (reference sequence). V lost 3 bases, J lost 0 bases, and 8 bases lay in between. In DNA, the CDR3 is TGTGCCAGTAGTATCGACAGTACTAACTATGGCTACACCTTC. It translates to CASSIDSTNYGYTF. The whole variable domain, remainder taken from reference TRBV19 and TRBJ1-2, is DGGITQSPKYLFRKEGQNVTLSCEQNLNHDAMYWYRQDPGQGLRLIYYSQIVNDFQKGDIAEGYSVSREKKESFPLTVTSAQKNPTAFYLCASSIDSTNYGYTFGSGTRLTVV.

This clone occurred once. The V and J genes are TRBV7-8 and TRBJ1-1; D is unclear. CDR1 and CDR2 from the germline V gene are SGHVS and FQNEAQ. Trimming took off 5 bases at V and 1 base at J, with 14 bases between the two ends. This CDR3 has 15 residues. CDR3 in DNA: TGTGCCAGCAGCCTATCCACAAGACAGAACACTGAAGCTTTCTTT. It is translated as CASSLSTRQNTEAFF. Drawing the rest from reference TRBV7-8 and TRBJ1-1, the complete variable domain is GAGVSQSPRYKVAKRGQDVALRCDPISGHVSLFWYQQALGQGPEFLTYFQNEAQLDKSGLPSDRFFAERPEGSVSTLKIQRTQQEDSAVYLCASSLSTRQNTEAFFGQGTRLTVV.

This chain links TRBV7-2 with TRBJ1-5; D is uncertain. Trimming removed 5 bases at V and 2 bases at J, with 13 bases between. This CDR3 region has 15 residues. From germline, CDR1 is SGHTA and CDR2 FQGNSA. CDR3 in DNA: TGTGCCAGCAGCCAAAGGTCAGGCGGCAATCAGCCCCAGCATTTT. Translating it yields CASSQRSGGNQPQHF. Combining the CDR3 with reference TRBV7-2 and TRBJ1-5 gives the whole variable domain GAGVSQSPSNKVTEKGKDVELRCDPISGHTALYWYRQSLGQGLEFLIYFQGNSAPDKSGLPSDRFSAERTGGSVSTLTIQRTQQEDSAVYLCASSQRSGGNQPQHFGDGTRLSIL.

This chain joins TRBV5-1 and TRBJ1-1; D is possibly TRBD1 (6 bases). Germline CDR1 and CDR2: SGHRS and YFSETQ. This CDR3 has 14 amino acids. Deletions cut 3 bases from V and 2 bases from J, with 11 bases between. The CDR3 is CASSSRTDNTEAFF. The CDR3 DNA reads TGCGCCAGCAGCTCTAGGACAGACAACACTGAAGCTTTCTTT.

The chain has TRBV3-1 (or the pseudogene TRBV3-2) and TRBJ2-3; TRBD1 is a possible D gene (6 bases). V was clipped by 6 bases and J by 4 bases, with 17 bases between them. Germline loops: CDR1 LGHDT, CDR2 YNNKEL (reference sequence). The CDR3 is 15 amino acids. CDR3 bases: TGTGCCAGCAGTCCTCTCCTACAGGGCTCAGATACGCAGTATTTT. This gives the protein CASSPLLQGSDTQYF.

The chain employs TRBV6-2 or TRBV6-3 and TRBJ1-1; TRBD1 aligns across 7 bases. The length of the CDR3 is 14 residues. V gave up 3 bases and J gave up 4 bases; unmatched junction bases: 5. Germline V gene lookup returns CDR1 MNHEY and CDR2 SVGEGT. The CDR3 spells CASSYGTEGTEAFF. CDR3 in DNA: TGTGCCAGCAGTTATGGGACAGAGGGCACTGAAGCTTTCTTT.

J is TRBJ2-2 and V is TRBV3-1 (or the pseudogene TRBV3-2), with D perhaps TRBD1 (6 bases). The germline CDR1 and CDR2 sequences are LGHDT and YNNKEL (reference sequence). The V end lost 0 bases, the J end lost 5 bases, and 16 bases lay between the germline ends. This CDR3 is built from 17 residues. The CDR3 loop is CASSQDSRNRVTGELFF. For the CDR3, the DNA is TGTGCCAGCAGCCAAGATAGTAGGAACAGGGTAACCGGGGAGCTGTTTTTT.

The V call is TRBV9, the J call TRBJ1-6, with D perhaps TRBD1 (5 bases). This CDR3 contains 13 residues. Germline CDR1 and CDR2: SGDLS and YYNGEE. V lost 7 bases and J lost 10, with 15 bases in between. CDR3 residues: CASSQGNGSPLHF. CDR3 nucleotide sequence: TGTGCCAGCTCCCAGGGCAATGGCTCACCCCTCCACTTT.

This chain connects TRBV2 to TRBJ2-7; D is possibly TRBD2 (5 bases). Germline V CDR1 and CDR2: SNHLY, FYNNEI. The CDR3 loop spans 14 amino acids. Trimming removed 4 bases from V and 2 bases from J, with 12 bases in between. DNA of the CDR3: TGTGCCAGCAGTGTGAGGGAAATAGCCTACGAGCAGTACGTC. As protein: CASSVREIAYEQYV.

The chain couples TRBV28 to TRBJ1-5; 9 positions agree with TRBD1. Trimming took 6 bases from V and 7 from J; bases not matched to a gene: 10. The CDR3 is made up of 15 amino acids. Germline V gene sequence: CDR1 MDHEN, CDR2 SYDVKM. DNA for the CDR3: TGTGCCAGCAGCCGTCCCCACAGGGGGCACCAGCCCCAGCATTTT. As protein: CASSRPHRGHQPQHF.

The genes are TRBV12-3 or TRBV12-4 and TRBJ1-6; 8 bases line up with TRBD1. With V trimmed by 10 bases and J by 7 bases, 6 bases remained unmatched. The CDR3 consists of 13 residues. As DNA, the CDR3 is TGTGCCAACTCCAGGGGGCGAAATTCACCCCTCCACTTT. Its translation: CANSRGRNSPLHF.

This clone has just a few counts. The CDR3 DNA reads as TGTGCCAGCAGTGAAGCGCTTCGGAGGGGAGGCTATGGCTACACCTTC. Translated, it gives CASSEALRRGGYGYTF. V gene TRBV2 combines with J gene TRBJ1-2; D is possibly TRBD1 (5 bases). Germline-derived CDR1 and CDR2 are SNHLY and FYNNEI. Deletions cut 0 bases from V and 4 bases from J, with 15 bases between. This CDR3 spans 16 amino acids.

The J gene is TRBJ1-6, the V gene TRBV6-5; D is uncertain. CDR1 and CDR2 from the germline V gene are MNHEY and SVGAGI. The CDR3 loop spans 15 amino acids. V lost 5 bases and J lost 11, with 19 bases in between. CDR3 sequence (DNA): TGTGCCAGCAGTCCTTGGGAGGTCGGTGTGGCACCCCTCCACTTT. It translates to CASSPWEVGVAPLHF.

The chain is built from TRBV5-4 and TRBJ1-1; 7 positions agree with TRBD1. Germline assignment: CDR1 SGHNT and CDR2 YYREEE (reference sequence). The ends lost 9 bases at V and 11 bases at J; junction bases unmatched: 13. CDR3 length: 12 residues. The CDR3, as DNA: TGTGCCATCTCCCGGACAGGAAGGAACGCTTTCTTT. Amino acids: CAISRTGRNAFF.

The V gene is TRBV29-1, the J gene TRBJ2-3; 7 bases align to TRBD2. V shed 6 bases, J shed 4 bases, and the junction held 13 bases outside the gene matches. Per the germline V gene, CDR1 is SQVTM and CDR2 is ANQGSEA. The CDR3 is 15 residues long. This chain's CDR3 is CSVQIRTGRADTQYF. The CDR3 bases are TGCAGCGTCCAAATTAGGACGGGGAGGGCAGATACGCAGTATTTT.